The TCR beta chain described here comes from a study of blood T cells in healthy people across ages. Primers used in a second PCR of roughly 6 to 11 cycles were a sample-barcoded 5' primer and a J-beta primer mix. TCRdb re-called the 5' RACE reads through MiXCR, storing one row per CDR3 protein. The data show fewer than 900,000 distinct CDR3 sequences, approximately 35% seen once. The CDR3 loop spans 15 amino acids. CDR1 and CDR2 (germline): SGDLS, YYNGEE. Source material: blood. This TCR derives from a man aged 18 to 30 in good health. The chain recombines TRBV9 with TRBJ2-1, with D possibly matching TRBD2 (5 bases). The J call may be mistaken, given a closer DNA end match to TRBJ2-7. The CDR3 DNA sequence: TGTGCCAGCAGCGTAGGGGCGGGCTCCTACAATGAGCAGTACTTC. This codes for CASSVGAGSYNEQYF.